This entry features one TCR beta chain sequence. Its specificity is not known. This specimen comes from a study of T cell responses to AZD1222 COVID-19 vaccine. Whole-study findings and limits: Just a handful of people given AZD1222 tested seropositive at baseline.

Clones were sequenced by immunoSEQ multiplex PCR, and TCRdb holds only the in-frame ones, with some missing. This sample has around 84,000 clones, with 75% to 90% found just once. The sequencing here drew on peripheral blood, taken on day 0 of AZD1222 vaccination. This TCR was sampled from an adult in good health.

CDR3 loop: CASSQPGTGSQNEQFF. The CDR3 DNA sequence: TGTGCCAGTAGCCAACCCGGGACAGGCAGTCAAAATGAGCAGTTCTTC. The V gene is TRBV19, the J gene TRBJ2-1; TRBD1 matches at 8 bases. The CDR3 has 16 residues. Trimming took 6 bases from V and 7 from J; bases not matched to a gene: 14. Germline CDR1 and CDR2: LNHDA and SQIVND (reference sequence).